Below, 9 T cell receptor beta chains from the same sample are listed, as sequenced in a study of radiation and T cells in renal cell carcinoma. Generated by immunoSEQ multiplex PCR, the TCRdb table keeps only in-frame clones and is missing some. The sample lists roughly 75,000 clones; 82% were seen once. Time point defined: blood 2 weeks post-SBRT. The treatment denotes: 15 Gy SBRT to primary tumor, nephrectomy 4 weeks later. Sequences were derived from blood, sampled from a patient whose treatment included radiotherapy and nephrectomy. Source of these receptors: a man aged 55 to 70 with renal cell carcinoma.

The chain carries TRBV2 and TRBJ2-7; D is possibly TRBD1 (5 bases). Trimming removed 6 bases from V and 0 bases from J, with 12 bases in between. The germline V gene has CDR1 SNHLY and CDR2 FYNNEI. CDR3 length: 14 amino acids. CDR3 coding DNA: TGTGCCAGCAGCGAACAGGCGATCTCCTACGAGCAGTACTTC. Translating gives CASSEQAISYEQYF.

The rearrangement uses TRBV4-1 and TRBJ2-5; 8 bases line up with TRBD1. This CDR3 has 16 residues. Losses at the gene ends were 0 bases for V and 6 bases for J; bases not matched to a gene: 9. Germline CDR1 reads MGHRA; CDR2 reads YSYEKL. CDR3 bases: TGCGCCAGCAGCCAAGATGCTGCAGGGGGCGCAAAGACCCAGTACTTC. As protein: CASSQDAAGGAKTQYF.

V gene TRBV10-3 combines with J gene TRBJ2-5; possible D gene TRBD1, 6 bases. Trimming cost V 4 bases and J 4 bases, with 7 bases left between them. CDR1 is ENHRY, CDR2 SYGVKD, per germline. The CDR3 has 12 amino acids. The CDR3 loop reads CAISVQGETQYF. The CDR3 nucleotides are TGTGCCATCAGTGTACAGGGAGAGACCCAGTACTTC.

A single count supports this clone. The chain carries TRBV29-1 and TRBJ2-3; D uncertain. Germline V CDR1 and CDR2: SQVTM, ANQGSEA. The CDR3 covers 13 residues. Trimming pared 3 bases from V and 2 bases from J, leaving 9 bases between. CDR3 residues: CSVDLGYTDTQYF. The DNA of the CDR3 is TGCAGCGTTGATTTGGGGTACACAGATACGCAGTATTTT.

CDR3 sequence reads: CASSTRGGDSTYEQYF. The CDR3 DNA follows: TGTGCCAGCAGCACAAGGGGAGGGGACAGCACCTACGAGCAGTACTTC. The rearrangement joins TRBV7-2 to TRBJ2-7; D may match TRBD1 or TRBD2 (7 bases each). This CDR3 spans 16 amino acids. The germline V and J ends were trimmed by 5 bases and 2 bases, with 19 bases remaining between them. Germline V gives CDR1 SGHTA, CDR2 FQGNSA.

The V gene is TRBV28, the J gene TRBJ1-5, with D maybe TRBD1 (5 bases). The V gene's germline CDR1 is MDHEN and CDR2 SYDVKM. The CDR3 runs to 15 residues. V lost 5 bases to trimming and J lost 3 bases, with 14 bases between them. The CDR3 protein is CASSLLDRDNQPQHF. In DNA form, the CDR3 reads TGTGCCAGCAGTCTCCTTGACAGAGACAATCAGCCCCAGCATTTT.

The gene calls are TRBV30 and TRBJ2-3, with D possibly TRBD2 on 7 matching bases. The CDR3 extends over 14 amino acids. The germline V gene has CDR1 GTSNPN and CDR2 SVGIG (reference sequence). Between the trimmed V and J ends, which lost 5 bases and 3 bases, there was a span of 15 bases. The CDR3 DNA reads as TGTGCCTGGGGCCGGGGGGCGCGAACAGATACGCAGTATTTT. It yields the protein CAWGRGARTDTQYF.

V usage is TRBV27 and J usage is TRBJ2-4; 7 nucleotides line up with TRBD1. This CDR3 region has 14 residues. The V and J ends lost 8 bases and 15 bases, in that order; junction bases with no gene match: 19. CDR1 and CDR2 from the germline V gene are MNHEY and SMNVEV (reference sequence). The CDR3 nucleotides are TGTGCCAGCGCACTTCGAGACTCAACGGGACAGACGTACTTC. This translates into CASALRDSTGQTYF.

About this clone itself: Since a much larger clone is just one base distant, this may be a read error. The sample has other DNA sequences that encode this CDR3 too. This chain connects TRBV29-1 to TRBJ1-2; no reliable D call. Germline V gene sequence: CDR1 SQVTM, CDR2 ANQGSEA. V was shortened by 8 bases and J by 3 bases, with 10 bases between the two germline ends. CDR3 size: 11 residues. CDR3 coding DNA: TGCAGCTCTCAAGGAGACTATGGCTACACCTTC. Amino acid sequence: CSSQGDYGYTF.